This T cell receptor beta chain was recorded in a study of spatial heterogeneity in lung cancer. Overall study context: Compared with alpha-chain sequences, beta-chain sequences were consistently detected in greater numbers. General study findings and limits: Blood carried ubiquitous expanded tumor TCRs more at resection than follow-up.

The time point: sample taken at primary tumor resection. Unsorted samples of tumor, nontumor lung or frozen PBMC had their whole RNA sequenced. This clonotype was seen ten or more times. Its antigen is unidentified. Each TCR cDNA molecule bore a unique molecular identifier. A single record per CDR3 protein comes from TCRdb applying MiXCR to the 5' RACE reads. The repertoire consists of some 55,000 distinct CDR3 sequences, with approximately 6% occurring once and the leading ten covering about 15%. This TCR was recovered from a female donor with early-stage non-small cell lung cancer. Specimen: PBMCs, collected at surgery.

The CDR3 sequence: CTLPGTGAYNEQFF. The CDR3 coding sequence is TGCACCCTCCCCGGGACAGGGGCCTACAATGAGCAGTTCTTC. V gene TRBV20-1 combines with J gene TRBJ2-1; 10 bases align to TRBD1. Germline assignment: CDR1 DFQATT and CDR2 SNEGSKA (reference sequence). This CDR3 comprises 14 residues.